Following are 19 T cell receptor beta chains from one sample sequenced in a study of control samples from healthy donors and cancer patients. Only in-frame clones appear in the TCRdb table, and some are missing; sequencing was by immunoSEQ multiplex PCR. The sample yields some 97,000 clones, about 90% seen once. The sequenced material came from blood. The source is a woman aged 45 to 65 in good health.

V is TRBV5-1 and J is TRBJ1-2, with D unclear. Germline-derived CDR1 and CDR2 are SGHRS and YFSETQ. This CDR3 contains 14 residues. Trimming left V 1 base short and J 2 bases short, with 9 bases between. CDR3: CASSLIGQNYGYTF. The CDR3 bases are TGCGCCAGCAGCTTGATTGGGCAGAACTATGGCTACACCTTC.

The CDR3 region is CASSLVGGLEQYF. CDR3 bases: TGTGCCAGCAGCTTAGTAGGCGGGCTGGAGCAGTACTTC. The chain has TRBV7-9 and TRBJ2-7; tentatively, D is TRBD2 (5 bases). V was shortened by 1 base and J by 7 bases, with 11 bases between the two germline ends. The CDR3 has 13 residues. Germline V gives CDR1 SEHNR, CDR2 FQNEAQ (reference sequence).

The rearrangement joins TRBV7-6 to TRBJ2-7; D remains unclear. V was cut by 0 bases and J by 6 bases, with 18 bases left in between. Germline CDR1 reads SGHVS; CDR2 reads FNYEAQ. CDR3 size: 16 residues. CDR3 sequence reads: CASSLAGVGPWSEQYF. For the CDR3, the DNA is TGTGCCAGCAGCTTAGCCGGTGTGGGCCCGTGGAGCGAGCAGTACTTC.

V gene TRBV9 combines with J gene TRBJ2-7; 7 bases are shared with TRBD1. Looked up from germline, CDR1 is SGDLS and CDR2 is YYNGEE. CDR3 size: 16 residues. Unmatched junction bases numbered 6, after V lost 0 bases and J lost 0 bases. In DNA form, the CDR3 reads TGTGCCAGCAGCGTAGGGGACAGTCTGAGCTCCTACGAGCAGTACTTC. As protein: CASSVGDSLSSYEQYF. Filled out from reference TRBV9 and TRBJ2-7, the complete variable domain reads DSGVTQTPKHLITATGQRVTLRCSPRSGDLSVYWYQQSLDQGLQFLIQYYNGEERAKGNILERFSAQQFPDLHSELNLSSLELGDSALYFCASSVGDSLSSYEQYFGPGTRLTVT.

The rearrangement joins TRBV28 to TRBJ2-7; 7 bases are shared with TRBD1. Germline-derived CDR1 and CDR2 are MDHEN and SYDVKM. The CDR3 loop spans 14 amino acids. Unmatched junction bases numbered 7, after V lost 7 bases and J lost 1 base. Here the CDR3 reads CASTTGTASYEQYV. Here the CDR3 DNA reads TGTGCCAGCACGACCGGGACAGCTTCCTACGAGCAGTACGTC.

The chain's CDR3 is CASSRTGGIAGELFF. The CDR3 DNA sequence: TGCGCCAGCAGCCGAACCGGAGGGATTGCCGGGGAGCTGTTTTTT. This chain joins TRBV4-1 and TRBJ2-2, with D possibly matching TRBD2 (6 bases). CDR3 length: 15 residues. V lost 4 bases and J lost 6, with 15 bases in between. Per germline, CDR1 MGHRA and CDR2 YSYEKL.

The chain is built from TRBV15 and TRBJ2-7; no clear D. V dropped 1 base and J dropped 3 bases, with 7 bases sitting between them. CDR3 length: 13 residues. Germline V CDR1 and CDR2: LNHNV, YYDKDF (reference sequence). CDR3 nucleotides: TGTGCCACCAGCAGAGTGGTCGGCTACGAGCAGTACGTC. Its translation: CATSRVVGYEQYV.

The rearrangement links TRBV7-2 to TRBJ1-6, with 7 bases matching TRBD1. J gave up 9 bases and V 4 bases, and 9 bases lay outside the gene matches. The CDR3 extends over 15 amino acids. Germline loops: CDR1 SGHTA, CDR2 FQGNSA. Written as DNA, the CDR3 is TGTGCCAGCAGCTCCCAAGGACAGGCGACTTCACCCCTCCACTTT. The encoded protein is CASSSQGQATSPLHF.

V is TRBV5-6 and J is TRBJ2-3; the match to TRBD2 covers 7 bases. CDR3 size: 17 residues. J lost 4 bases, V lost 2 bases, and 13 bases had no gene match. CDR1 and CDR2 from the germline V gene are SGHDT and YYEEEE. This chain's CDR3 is CASSFSVYRGDPDTQYF. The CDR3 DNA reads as TGTGCCAGCAGCTTTTCCGTCTACCGGGGGGACCCAGATACGCAGTATTTT. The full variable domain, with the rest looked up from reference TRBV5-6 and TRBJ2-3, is DAGVTQSPTHLIKTRGQQVTLRCSPKSGHDTVSWYQQALGQGPQFIFQYYEEEERQRGNFPDRFSGHQFPNYSSELNVNALLLGDSALYLCASSFSVYRGDPDTQYFGPGTRLTVL.

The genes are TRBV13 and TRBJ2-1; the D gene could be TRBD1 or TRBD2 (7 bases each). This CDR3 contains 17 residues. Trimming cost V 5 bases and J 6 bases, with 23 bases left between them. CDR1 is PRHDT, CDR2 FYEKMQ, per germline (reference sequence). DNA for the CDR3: TGTGCCAGCAGCCAGGGGGGGGCAGGATTGTATGGCAATGAGCAGTTCTTC. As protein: CASSQGGAGLYGNEQFF. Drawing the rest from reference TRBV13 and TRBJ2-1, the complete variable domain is AAGVIQSPRHLIKEKRETATLKCYPIPRHDTVYWYQQGPGQDPQFLISFYEKMQSDKGSIPDRFSAQQFSDYHSELNMSSLELGDSALYFCASSQGGAGLYGNEQFFGPGTRLTVL.

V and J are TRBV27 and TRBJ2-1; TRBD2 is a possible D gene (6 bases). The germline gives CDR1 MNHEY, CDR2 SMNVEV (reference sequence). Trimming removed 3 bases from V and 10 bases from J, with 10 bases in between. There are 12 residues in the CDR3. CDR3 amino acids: CASSFGGDEQFF. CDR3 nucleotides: TGTGCCAGCAGTTTTGGAGGGGACGAGCAGTTCTTC.

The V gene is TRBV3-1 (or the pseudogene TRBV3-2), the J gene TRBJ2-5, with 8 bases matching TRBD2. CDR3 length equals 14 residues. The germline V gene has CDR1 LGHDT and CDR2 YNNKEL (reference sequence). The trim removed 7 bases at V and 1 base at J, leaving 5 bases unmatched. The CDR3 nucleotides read TGTGCCAGCACGGGGGGGGCGATCCAAGAGACCCAGTACTTC. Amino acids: CASTGGAIQETQYF.

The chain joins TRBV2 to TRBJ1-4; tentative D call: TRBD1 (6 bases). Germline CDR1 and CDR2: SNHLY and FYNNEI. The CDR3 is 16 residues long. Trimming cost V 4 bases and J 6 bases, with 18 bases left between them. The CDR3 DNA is TGTGCCAGCAGTGGGGAGAGACTGGGGGGGCATGAAAAACTGTTTTTT. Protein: CASSGERLGGHEKLFF.

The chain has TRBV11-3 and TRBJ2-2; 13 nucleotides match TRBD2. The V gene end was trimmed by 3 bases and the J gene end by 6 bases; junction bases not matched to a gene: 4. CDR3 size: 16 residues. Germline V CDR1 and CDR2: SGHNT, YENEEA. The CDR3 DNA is TGTGCCAGCAGCTTGCGGACTAGCGGGAGTCCCGGGGAGCTGTTTTTT. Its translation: CASSLRTSGSPGELFF.

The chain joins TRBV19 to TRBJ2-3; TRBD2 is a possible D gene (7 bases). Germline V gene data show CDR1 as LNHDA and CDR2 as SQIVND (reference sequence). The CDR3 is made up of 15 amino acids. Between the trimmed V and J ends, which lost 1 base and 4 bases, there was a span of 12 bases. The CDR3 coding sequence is TGTGCCAGTAGTATAGGGGGGGGGCGATCAGATACGCAGTATTTT. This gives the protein CASSIGGGRSDTQYF.

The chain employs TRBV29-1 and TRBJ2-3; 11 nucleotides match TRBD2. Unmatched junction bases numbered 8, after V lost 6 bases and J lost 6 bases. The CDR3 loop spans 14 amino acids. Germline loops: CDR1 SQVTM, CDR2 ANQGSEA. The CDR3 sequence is CSVAGLAGADTQYF. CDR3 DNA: TGCAGCGTCGCCGGACTAGCGGGTGCGGATACGCAGTATTTT.

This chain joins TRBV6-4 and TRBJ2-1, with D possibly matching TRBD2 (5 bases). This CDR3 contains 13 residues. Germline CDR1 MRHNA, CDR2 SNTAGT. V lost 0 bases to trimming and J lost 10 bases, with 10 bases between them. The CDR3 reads CASSDSDQREQFF. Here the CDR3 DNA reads TGTGCCAGCAGTGACTCGGATCAGCGGGAGCAGTTCTTC.

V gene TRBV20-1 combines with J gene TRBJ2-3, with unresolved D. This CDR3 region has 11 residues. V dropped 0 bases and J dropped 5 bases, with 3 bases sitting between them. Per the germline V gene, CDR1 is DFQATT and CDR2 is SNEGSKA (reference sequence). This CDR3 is CSAREVDTQYF. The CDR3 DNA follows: TGCAGTGCTAGAGAGGTAGATACGCAGTATTTT.

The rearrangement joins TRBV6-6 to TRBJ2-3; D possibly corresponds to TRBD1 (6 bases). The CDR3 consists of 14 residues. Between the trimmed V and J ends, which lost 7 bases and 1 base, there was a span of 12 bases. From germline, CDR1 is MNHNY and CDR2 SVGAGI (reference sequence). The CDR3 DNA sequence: TGTGCCAGCATTGACAGGTGGGGCACAGATACGCAGTATTTT. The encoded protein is CASIDRWGTDTQYF.